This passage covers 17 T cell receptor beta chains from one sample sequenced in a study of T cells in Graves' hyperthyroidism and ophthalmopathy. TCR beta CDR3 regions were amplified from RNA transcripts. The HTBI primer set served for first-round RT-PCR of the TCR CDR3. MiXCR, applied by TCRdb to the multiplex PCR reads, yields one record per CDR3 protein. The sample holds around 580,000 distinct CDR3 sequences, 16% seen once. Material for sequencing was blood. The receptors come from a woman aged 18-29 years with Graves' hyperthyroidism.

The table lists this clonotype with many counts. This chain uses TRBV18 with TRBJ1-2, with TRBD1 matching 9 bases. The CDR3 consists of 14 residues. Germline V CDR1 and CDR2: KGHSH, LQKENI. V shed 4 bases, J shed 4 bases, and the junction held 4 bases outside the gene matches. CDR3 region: CASSRAQGAYGYTF. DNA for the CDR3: TGTGCCAGCTCACGCGCACAGGGGGCCTATGGCTACACCTTC.

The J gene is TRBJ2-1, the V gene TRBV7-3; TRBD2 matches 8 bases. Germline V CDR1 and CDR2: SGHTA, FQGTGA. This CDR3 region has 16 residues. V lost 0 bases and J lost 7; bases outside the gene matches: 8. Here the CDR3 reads CASSLTSGGALNEQFF. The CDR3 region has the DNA TGTGCCAGCAGCTTAACGAGCGGGGGCGCGTTAAATGAGCAGTTCTTC.

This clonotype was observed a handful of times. DNA of the CDR3: TGCGCCAGCAGTGGACTCGGGGGGCCTAGCGGGGAGCTGTTTTTT. It yields the protein CASSGLGGPSGELFF. The chain employs TRBV10-1 and TRBJ2-2; D is perhaps TRBD2 (7 bases). CDR3 length: 15 residues. The germline V gene encodes CDR1 WNHNN and CDR2 SYGVQD (reference sequence). Trimming pared 4 bases from V and 7 bases from J, leaving 16 bases between.

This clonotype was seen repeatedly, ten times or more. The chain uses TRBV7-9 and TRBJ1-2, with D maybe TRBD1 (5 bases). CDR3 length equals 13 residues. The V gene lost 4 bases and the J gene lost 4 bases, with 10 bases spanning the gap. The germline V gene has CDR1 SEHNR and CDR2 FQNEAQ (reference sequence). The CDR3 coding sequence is TGTGCCAGCAGCTCATCGGGGACCTATGGCTACACCTTC. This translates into CASSSSGTYGYTF.

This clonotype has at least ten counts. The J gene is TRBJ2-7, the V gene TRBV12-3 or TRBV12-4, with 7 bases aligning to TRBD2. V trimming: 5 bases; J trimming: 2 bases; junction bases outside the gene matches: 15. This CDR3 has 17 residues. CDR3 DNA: TGTGCCAGCAGTCGCCTTGCTAGCGGAGGTGGAGCCTACGAGCAGTACTTC. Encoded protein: CASSRLASGGGAYEQYF.

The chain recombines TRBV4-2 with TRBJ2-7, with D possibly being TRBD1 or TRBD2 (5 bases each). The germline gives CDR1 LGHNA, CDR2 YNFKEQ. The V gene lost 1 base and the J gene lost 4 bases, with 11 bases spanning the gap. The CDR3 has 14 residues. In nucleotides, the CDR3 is TGTGCCAGCAGCCAAGGGGACGGACCTTACGAGCAGTACTTC. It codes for CASSQGDGPYEQYF.

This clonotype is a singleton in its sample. As DNA, the CDR3 is TGTGCCAGCAGCTCCTGGGGTGGGAGCTCCTACAATGAGCAGTTCTTC. This translates into CASSSWGGSSYNEQFF. The gene calls are TRBV7-9 and TRBJ2-1, with D possibly being TRBD2 (5 bases). The V end was cut by 4 bases, the J end by 0 bases, with 13 bases between. This CDR3 contains 16 residues. Germline V gene lookup returns CDR1 SEHNR and CDR2 FQNEAQ (reference sequence).

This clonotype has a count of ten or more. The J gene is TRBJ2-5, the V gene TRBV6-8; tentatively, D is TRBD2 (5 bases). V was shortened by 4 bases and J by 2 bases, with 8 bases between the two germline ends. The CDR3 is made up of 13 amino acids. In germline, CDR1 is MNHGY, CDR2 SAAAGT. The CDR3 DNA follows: TGTGCCAGCAGTTGGACTCCTCAAGAGACCCAGTACTTC. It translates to CASSWTPQETQYF.

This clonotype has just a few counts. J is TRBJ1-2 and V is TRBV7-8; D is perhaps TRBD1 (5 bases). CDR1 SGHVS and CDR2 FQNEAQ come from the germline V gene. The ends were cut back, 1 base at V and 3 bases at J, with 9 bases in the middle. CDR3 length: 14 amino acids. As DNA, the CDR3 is TGTGCCAGCAGCTTAGTCGACAGCTACTATGGCTACACCTTC. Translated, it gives CASSLVDSYYGYTF.

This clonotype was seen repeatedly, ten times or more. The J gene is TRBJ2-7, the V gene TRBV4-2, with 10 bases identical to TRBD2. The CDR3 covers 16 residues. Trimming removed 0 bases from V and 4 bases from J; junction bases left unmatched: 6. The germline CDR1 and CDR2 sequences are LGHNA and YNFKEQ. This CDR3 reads CASSQEVLAGAYEQYF. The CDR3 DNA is TGTGCCAGCAGCCAAGAGGTGCTAGCGGGGGCTTACGAGCAGTACTTC.

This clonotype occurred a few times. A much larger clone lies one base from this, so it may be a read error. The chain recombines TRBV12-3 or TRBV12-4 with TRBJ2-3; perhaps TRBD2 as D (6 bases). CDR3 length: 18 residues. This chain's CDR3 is CAGSLALALAGSTDTQYF. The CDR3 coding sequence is TGTGCCGGCAGTTTAGCCCTCGCACTAGCCGGGAGCACAGATACGCAGTATTTT.

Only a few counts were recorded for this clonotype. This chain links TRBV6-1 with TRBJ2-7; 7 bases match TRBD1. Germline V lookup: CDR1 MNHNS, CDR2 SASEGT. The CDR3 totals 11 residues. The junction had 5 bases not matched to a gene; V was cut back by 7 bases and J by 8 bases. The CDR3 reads CASTDRVKQYF. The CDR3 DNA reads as TGTGCCAGCACTGACAGGGTCAAGCAGTACTTC.

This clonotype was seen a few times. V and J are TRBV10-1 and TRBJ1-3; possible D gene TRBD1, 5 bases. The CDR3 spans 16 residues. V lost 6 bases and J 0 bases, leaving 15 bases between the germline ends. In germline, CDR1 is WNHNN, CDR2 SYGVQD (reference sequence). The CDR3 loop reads CASSDRQRSSGNTIYF. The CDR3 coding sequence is TGCGCCAGCAGCGACCGACAGAGAAGCTCTGGAAACACCATATATTTT.

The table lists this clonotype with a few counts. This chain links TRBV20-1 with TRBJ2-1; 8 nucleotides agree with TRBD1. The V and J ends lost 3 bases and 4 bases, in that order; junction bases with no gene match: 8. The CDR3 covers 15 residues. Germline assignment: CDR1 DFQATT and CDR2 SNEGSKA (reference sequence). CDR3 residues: CSASKDREPYNEQFF. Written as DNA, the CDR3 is TGCAGTGCTAGCAAGGACAGGGAGCCTTACAATGAGCAGTTCTTC.

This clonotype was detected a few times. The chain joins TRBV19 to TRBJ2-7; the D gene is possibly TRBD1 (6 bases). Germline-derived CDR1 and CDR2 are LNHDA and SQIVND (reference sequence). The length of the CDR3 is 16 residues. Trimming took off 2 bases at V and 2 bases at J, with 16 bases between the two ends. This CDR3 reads CASSIKGHMIPYEQYF. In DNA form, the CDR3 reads TGTGCCAGTAGTATAAAGGGACACATGATCCCCTACGAGCAGTACTTC.

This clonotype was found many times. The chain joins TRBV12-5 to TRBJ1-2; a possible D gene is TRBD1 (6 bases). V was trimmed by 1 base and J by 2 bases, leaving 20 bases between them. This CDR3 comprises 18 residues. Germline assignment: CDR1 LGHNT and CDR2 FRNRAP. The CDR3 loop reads CASGLELLLGGSNYGYTF. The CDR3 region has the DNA TGTGCTAGTGGTTTGGAACTTTTATTAGGGGGATCGAACTATGGCTACACCTTC.

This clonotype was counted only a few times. As DNA, the CDR3 is TGTGCCAGCAGTACGACCCAGGGGAGCTCCTACAATGAGCAGTTCTTC. Translated, it gives CASSTTQGSSYNEQFF. V usage is TRBV6-4 and J usage is TRBJ2-1, with a weak D call TRBD1 (6 bases). Trimming removed 5 bases at V and 0 bases at J, with 14 bases between. The CDR3 totals 16 residues. Germline lookup yields CDR1 MRHNA and CDR2 SNTAGT.